This entry lists 10 T cell receptor beta chains sequenced from one sample in a study of T cells in tuberculosis. Sequencing was performed with immunoSEQ multiplex PCR; in TCRdb, only in-frame clones are kept and a portion is missing. This table has roughly 34,000 clones, 86% appearing once. Time point reported: new active TB diagnosis, blood taken before or within 7 days of starting treatment. The sequencing used PBMCs, collected at tuberculosis diagnosis. The receptors were sampled from an adult with tuberculosis.

The V gene is TRBV28, the J gene TRBJ2-7; 7 nucleotides line up with TRBD1. The CDR3 sequence is 12 residues long. J gave up 4 bases and V 8 bases, and 5 bases lay outside the gene matches. Germline values: CDR1 MDHEN, CDR2 SYDVKM. The CDR3 spells CASRDSPYEQYF. The CDR3 DNA reads as TGTGCCAGCCGGGACAGCCCATACGAGCAGTACTTC.

The chain is built from TRBV19 and TRBJ1-5; TRBD1 agrees at 9 bases. This CDR3 is built from 16 residues. After removal of 2 bases from V and 1 base from J, the junction contained 3 bases not matched to a gene. Germline-derived CDR1 and CDR2 are LNHDA and SQIVND (reference sequence). The CDR3: CASSIWTGASNQPQHF. The CDR3 DNA reads as TGTGCCAGTAGTATATGGACAGGGGCAAGCAATCAGCCCCAGCATTTT.

The chain employs TRBV2 and TRBJ2-3, with TRBD2 identical over 10 bases. This CDR3 is 16 amino acids long. After removal of 10 bases from V and 1 base from J, the junction contained 11 bases not matched to a gene. Germline values: CDR1 SNHLY, CDR2 FYNNEI. This CDR3 is CAIPFPSGGGTDTQYF. DNA of the CDR3: TGTGCCATCCCGTTCCCCAGCGGGGGGGGCACAGATACGCAGTATTTT.

The chain uses TRBV11-2 and TRBJ2-5; D is ambiguous. This CDR3 has 13 residues. Germline V gene data show CDR1 as SGHAT and CDR2 as FQNNGV. V lost 1 base and J lost 5, with 8 bases in between. CDR3 protein: CASSLAVLETQYF. DNA for the CDR3: TGTGCCAGCAGCTTAGCGGTCCTGGAGACCCAGTACTTC.

The CDR3: CASSSSYRGLLAKNIQYF. The CDR3 nucleotides read TGTGCCAGCAGTTCCTCCTACAGGGGCCTCCTAGCCAAAAACATTCAGTACTTC. The V and J genes are TRBV28 and TRBJ2-4, with 7 nucleotides matching TRBD1. The CDR3 totals 18 residues. J was trimmed by 0 bases and V by 4 bases; bases with no gene match: 12. Germline V gene sequence: CDR1 MDHEN, CDR2 SYDVKM. Supplemented by reference TRBV28 and TRBJ2-4, the full variable domain reads DVKVTQSSRYLVKRTGEKVFLECVQDMDHENMFWYRQDPGLGLRLIYFSYDVKMKEKGDIPEGYSVSREKKERFSLILESASTNQTSMYLCASSSSYRGLLAKNIQYFGAGTRLSVL.

A word on this clone: One end of the junction is discordant with germline, which a read error may explain. V usage is TRBV2 and J usage is TRBJ1-2, with D tentatively TRBD1 (5 bases). CDR3 length: 14 amino acids. Germline V lookup: CDR1 SNHLY, CDR2 FYNNEI. CDR3 in DNA: TGTGCCAGCAGTAAAGCAGGGATGAGCGGTGGCTACACCTTC. Its protein is CASSKAGMSGGYTF.

The chain uses TRBV5-1 and TRBJ1-2; possible D gene TRBD1, 5 bases. This CDR3 spans 14 amino acids. Germline CDR1 reads SGHRS; CDR2 reads YFSETQ. The V end lost 4 bases, the J end lost 1 base, and 11 bases lay between the germline ends. CDR3 DNA sequence: TGCGCCAGCAGCGCCGGGACTTTTAACTATGGCTACACCTTC. The encoded protein is CASSAGTFNYGYTF.

The chain recombines TRBV7-9 with TRBJ2-3; TRBD1 matches at 10 bases. V shed 6 bases and J 3 bases; nucleotides not matched to a gene: 12. The CDR3 runs to 17 residues. Germline-derived CDR1 and CDR2 are SEHNR and FQNEAQ (reference sequence). CDR3 protein: CASSPKGGQGSTDTQYF. CDR3 nucleotide sequence: TGTGCCAGCAGTCCCAAGGGGGGACAGGGGAGTACAGATACGCAGTATTTT.

V and J are TRBV6-6 and TRBJ2-7; the match to TRBD2 covers 9 bases. Germline V gene sequence: CDR1 MNHNY, CDR2 SVGAGI (reference sequence). J gave up 5 bases and V 0 bases, and 8 bases lay outside the gene matches. This CDR3 contains 16 residues. The DNA of the CDR3 is TGTGCCAGCAGTTACTCGAAGGGCGGGGGGGCAAACGAGCAGTACTTC. It is translated as CASSYSKGGGANEQYF.

This clone was counted only a few times. The CDR3 loop reads CASSGLAGGDEQFF. As DNA, the CDR3 is TGTGCCAGCAGTGGACTAGCGGGAGGGGATGAGCAGTTCTTC. V usage is TRBV6-1 and J usage is TRBJ2-1; 14 bases are a match to TRBD2. V shed 4 bases and J 8 bases; nucleotides not matched to a gene: 1. Per germline, CDR1 MNHNS and CDR2 SASEGT. This CDR3 region has 14 residues.